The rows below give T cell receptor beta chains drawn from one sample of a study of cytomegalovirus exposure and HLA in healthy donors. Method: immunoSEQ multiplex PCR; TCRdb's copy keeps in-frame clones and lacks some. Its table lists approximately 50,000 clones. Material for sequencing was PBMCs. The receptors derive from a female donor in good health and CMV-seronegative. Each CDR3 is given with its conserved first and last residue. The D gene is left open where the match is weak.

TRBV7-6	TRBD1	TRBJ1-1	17	CASSPWGDRDMNTEAFF	TGTGCCAGCAGCCCATGGGGGGACAGGGACATGAACACTGAAGCTTTCTTT
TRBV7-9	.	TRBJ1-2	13	CASSLRGSDGYTF	TGTGCCAGCAGCTTAAGAGGGTCTGATGGCTACACCTTC
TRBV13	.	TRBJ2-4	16	CASSTRDRMAKNIQYF	TGTGCCAGCAGCACGAGGGATAGGATGGCCAAAAACATTCAGTACTTC
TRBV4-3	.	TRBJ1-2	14	CASSQRGGNYGYTF	TGCGCCAGCAGCCAGCGCGGGGGTAACTATGGCTACACCTTC
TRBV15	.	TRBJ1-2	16	CATSRDRGTSGYGYTF	TGTGCCACCAGCAGAGATAGGGGGACCTCTGGCTATGGCTACACCTTC
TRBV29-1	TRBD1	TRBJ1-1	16	CSVGSGQGEGNTEAFF	TGCAGCGTTGGGTCTGGACAGGGTGAAGGGAACACTGAAGCTTTCTTT
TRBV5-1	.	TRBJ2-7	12	CASSLEGYEQYF	TGCGCCAGCAGCCTTGAGGGCTACGAGCAGTACTTC
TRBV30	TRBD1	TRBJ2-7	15	CAWSVGTGLSYEQYF	TGTGCCTGGAGTGTTGGGACAGGGCTTTCCTACGAGCAGTACTTC
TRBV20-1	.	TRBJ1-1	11	CSAAPSGEAFF	TGCAGTGCTGCCCCGTCAGGGGAAGCTTTCTTT
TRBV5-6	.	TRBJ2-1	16	CASSLEASARHNEQFF	TGTGCCAGCAGCTTGGAGGCTAGCGCAAGACACAATGAGCAGTTCTTC
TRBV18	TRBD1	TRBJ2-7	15	CASSQGQNAPDEQYF	TGTGCCAGCTCCCAGGGACAGAACGCTCCGGACGAGCAGTACTTC